This entry lists 10 T cell receptor beta chains sequenced from one sample in a study of blood T cell repertoires in COVID-19. Assay used: immunoSEQ multiplex PCR; TCRdb lists only in-frame clones, some missing. The sample carries a few hundred thousand clones, 86% recorded once. Sequenced input: peripheral blood. These receptor sequences come from a woman in her 50s with acute or convalescent COVID-19.

The J gene is TRBJ2-5, the V gene TRBV27; 9 bases are a match to TRBD1. J gave up 4 bases and V 1 base, and 10 bases lay outside the gene matches. CDR3 size: 17 residues. CDR1 is MNHEY and CDR2 is SMNVEV in the germline V gene (reference sequence). This CDR3 is CASSLYGTGLRGETQYF. The CDR3 DNA reads TGTGCCAGCAGTTTATACGGGACAGGGTTAAGGGGAGAGACCCAGTACTTC.

This clone was counted between two and nine times. The rearrangement uses TRBV19 and TRBJ2-7, with 8 nucleotides matching TRBD1. V lost 5 bases, J lost 1 base, and 4 bases stayed unmatched. Germline V gene sequence: CDR1 LNHDA, CDR2 SQIVND (reference sequence). The CDR3 length is 14 residues. CDR3 nucleotides: TGTGCCAGTAGTTCCCGGGACAGGTCCTACGAGCAGTACTTC. Its protein is CASSSRDRSYEQYF.

The chain combines TRBV12-5 with TRBJ2-1; 13 bases align to TRBD2. CDR1 is LGHNT, CDR2 FRNRAP, per germline. The CDR3 runs to 15 residues. The V gene end was trimmed by 6 bases and the J gene end by 8 bases; junction bases not matched to a gene: 7. The CDR3 loop reads CASGRGLAGWDEQFF. The CDR3 DNA is TGTGCTAGTGGCCGGGGACTAGCGGGATGGGATGAGCAGTTCTTC.

The CDR3 DNA follows: TGTGCCAGCAGCTTGTCGCGGAAGTATCGCACCGGGGAGCTGTTTTTT. This codes for CASSLSRKYRTGELFF. The chain couples TRBV5-6 to TRBJ2-2; D is undetermined. V was shortened by 1 base and J by 4 bases, with 14 bases between the two germline ends. Germline V gene lookup returns CDR1 SGHDT and CDR2 YYEEEE. This CDR3 spans 16 amino acids. Using reference TRBV5-6 and TRBJ2-2 for the parts outside the CDR3, the full variable domain is DAGVTQSPTHLIKTRGQQVTLRCSPKSGHDTVSWYQQALGQGPQFIFQYYEEEERQRGNFPDRFSGHQFPNYSSELNVNALLLGDSALYLCASSLSRKYRTGELFFGEGSRLTVL.

This clone was seen once. The DNA for the CDR3 is TGCAGCGTTGAAGGACTAGCGGACTTCACAGATACGCAGTATTTT. Protein: CSVEGLADFTDTQYF. The chain carries TRBV29-1 and TRBJ2-3; 9 bases fit TRBD2. Germline CDR1 and CDR2: SQVTM and ANQGSEA. Trimming took 1 base from V and 2 from J; bases not matched to a gene: 4. CDR3 length: 15 residues.

The chain uses TRBV25-1 and TRBJ2-1, with TRBD2 matching 8 bases. CDR3 length: 15 amino acids. From germline, CDR1 is MGHDK and CDR2 SYGVNS. V shed 3 bases, J shed 6 bases, and the junction held 7 bases outside the gene matches. The CDR3 loop is CASSDSGGLSNEQFF. CDR3 coding DNA: TGTGCCAGCAGTGACAGCGGGGGCCTCTCCAATGAGCAGTTCTTC.

The chain has TRBV7-9 and TRBJ1-5, with a weak D call TRBD1 (6 bases). V was pared by 5 bases and J by 8 bases, with 13 bases between. Germline lookup yields CDR1 SEHNR and CDR2 FQNEAQ (reference sequence). The CDR3 totals 13 residues. The CDR3 loop reads CASSVAGEKPQHF. In DNA, the CDR3 is TGTGCCAGCAGCGTGGCAGGGGAAAAGCCCCAGCATTTT.

This clone was counted a single time. The V call is TRBV3-1 (or the pseudogene TRBV3-2), the J call TRBJ1-4, with D possibly matching TRBD1 (5 bases). Trimming removed 4 bases from V and 3 bases from J, with 12 bases in between. Germline V CDR1 and CDR2: LGHDT, YNNKEL (reference sequence). The CDR3 contains 15 residues. The CDR3 sequence is CASSPEAGPNEKLFF. The CDR3 nucleotides are TGTGCCAGCAGCCCGGAGGCGGGGCCTAATGAAAAACTGTTTTTT.

This rearrangement joins TRBV27 to TRBJ2-5, with 8 nucleotides matching TRBD1. This CDR3 contains 13 residues. Germline-derived CDR1 and CDR2 are MNHEY and SMNVEV (reference sequence). J was trimmed by 5 bases and V by 3 bases; bases with no gene match: 2. CDR3 loop: CASSFQGAETQYF. CDR3 in DNA: TGTGCCAGCAGTTTCCAGGGGGCGGAGACCCAGTACTTC.

J is TRBJ2-1 and V is TRBV9; TRBD1 is a possible D gene (5 bases). There are 15 residues in the CDR3. CDR1 is SGDLS and CDR2 is YYNGEE in the germline V gene. V lost 6 bases and J lost 4, with 17 bases in between. CDR3 in DNA: TGTGCCAGCAACCCAAGGGGCGGCAATTACAATGAGCAGTTCTTC. It translates to CASNPRGGNYNEQFF.